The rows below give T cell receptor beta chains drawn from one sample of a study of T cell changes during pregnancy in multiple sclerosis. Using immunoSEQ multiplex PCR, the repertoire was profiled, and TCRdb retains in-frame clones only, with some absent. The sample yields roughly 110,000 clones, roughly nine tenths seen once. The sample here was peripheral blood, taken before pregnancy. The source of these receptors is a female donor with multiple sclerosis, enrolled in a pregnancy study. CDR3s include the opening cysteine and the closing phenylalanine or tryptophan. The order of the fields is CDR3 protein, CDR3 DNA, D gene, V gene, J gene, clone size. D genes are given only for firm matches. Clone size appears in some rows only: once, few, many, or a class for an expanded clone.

CASTSQGANEQYF,TGTGCCAGCACCTCACAGGGCGCCAACGAGCAGTACTTC,-,TRBV7-9,TRBJ2-7,-
CASSLSGLAGREQFF,TGTGCCAGCAGCCTCTCCGGGCTAGCGGGTCGTGAGCAGTTCTTC,TRBD2,TRBV11-1,TRBJ2-1,-
CASSLGPSSDYGYTF,TGTGCCAGTAGTCTGGGCCCTTCGTCTGACTATGGCTACACCTTC,-,TRBV19,TRBJ1-2,-
CASSYSQPTRGAFF,TGTGCCAGCAGTTACTCCCAACCGACCAGGGGAGCTTTCTTT,-,TRBV6-6,TRBJ1-1,once
CASNLQGLNNEQFF,TGTGCCAGCAACTTACAGGGGCTAAACAATGAGCAGTTCTTC,TRBD1,TRBV5-4,TRBJ2-1,-
CASSDKDGGGLAKNIQYF,TGTGCCAGCAGTGATAAGGATGGGGGCGGTTTAGCCAAAAACATTCAGTACTTC,-,TRBV6-1,TRBJ2-4,once
CASSLFGSSYNEQFF,TGTGCCAGCAGCTTGTTCGGGAGCTCCTACAATGAGCAGTTCTTC,-,TRBV5-4,TRBJ2-1,-
CASSLDKGSSYEQYF,TGTGCCAGCAGCTTGGACAAGGGGTCTTCCTACGAGCAGTACTTC,-,TRBV5-5,TRBJ2-7,-
CASSLTPSGGFIEQYF,TGTGCCAGCAGCTTAACGCCTAGCGGGGGCTTCATCGAGCAGTACTTC,TRBD2,TRBV7-9,TRBJ2-7,-
CASSLSRNTEAFF,TGTGCCAGCAGTTTATCGAGGAACACTGAAGCTTTCTTT,-,TRBV27,TRBJ1-1,-
CASSSQNNSPLHF,TGTGCCAGTAGCTCCCAGAATAATTCACCCCTCCACTTT,-,TRBV19,TRBJ1-6,-
CASSPGQGSRVYEQYF,TGCGCCAGCAGTCCCGGACAGGGCTCTAGGGTTTACGAGCAGTACTTC,TRBD1,TRBV5-1,TRBJ2-7,-
CASYDGSSGNTIYF,TGTGCCAGTTATGACGGGAGCTCTGGAAACACCATATATTTT,-,TRBV19,TRBJ1-3,-
CATSRGGLAATDTQYF,TGTGCCACCAGCAGAGGAGGGCTAGCGGCCACAGATACGCAGTATTTT,TRBD2,TRBV15,TRBJ2-3,once
CASSLGRTGELFF,TGTGCCAGCAGCTTGGGTCGTACCGGGGAGCTGTTTTTT,-,TRBV5-8,TRBJ2-2,-
CASSVRVSAGELFF,TGTGCCAGCAGCGTCAGGGTGAGCGCCGGGGAGCTGTTTTTT,-,TRBV2,TRBJ2-2,-
CASSQWGLAGDEQFF,TGTGCCAGCAGCCAATGGGGACTAGCGGGAGATGAGCAGTTCTTC,TRBD2,TRBV28,TRBJ2-1,-
CSVEELSGMVETQYF,TGCAGCGTTGAAGAACTCTCAGGGATGGTAGAGACCCAGTACTTC,-,TRBV29-1,TRBJ2-5,-
CASSRRRGKAFF,TGTGCCAGTAGCCGACGACGGGGGAAAGCTTTCTTT,-,TRBV19,TRBJ1-1,-
CASSPPGQPYEQYF,TGTGCCAGCAGTCCCCCGGGACAGCCCTACGAGCAGTACTTC,TRBD1,TRBV27,TRBJ2-7,-
CASSPPLRGKQFF,TGTGCCAGCTCTCCTCCCCTGCGCGGGAAGCAGTTCTTC,-,TRBV27,TRBJ2-1,-
CASSYGPSGYTF,TGTGCCAGCAGTTACGGCCCAAGTGGCTACACCTTC,-,TRBV6-6,TRBJ1-2,-
CASSGTGYNQPQHF,TGTGCCAGCAGTGGGACAGGGTACAATCAGCCCCAGCATTTT,TRBD1,TRBV2,TRBJ1-5,-
CASAGTENQPQHF,TGTGCCAGCGCGGGGACAGAAAATCAGCCCCAGCATTTT,TRBD1,TRBV2,TRBJ1-5,-
CASSPLAGGYEQYF,TGTGCCAGCAGCCCCCTAGCGGGAGGTTACGAGCAGTACTTC,TRBD2,TRBV28,TRBJ2-7,-
CASSLDSLTAYGYTF,TGCGCCAGCAGCTTGGATTCTCTTACAGCATATGGCTACACCTTC,-,TRBV5-1,TRBJ1-2,-
CASSMFKGVTDTQYF,TGTGCCAGTAGTATGTTTAAGGGGGTCACAGATACGCAGTATTTT,-,TRBV19,TRBJ2-3,-
CASSSPVKGWSEAFF,TGTGCCAGCAGCTCTCCAGTTAAGGGGTGGTCTGAAGCTTTCTTT,-,TRBV5-6,TRBJ1-1,-
CASRLLGSGRADTQYF,TGTGCCAGCAGACTCCTTGGGAGCGGGAGGGCAGATACGCAGTATTTT,TRBD2,TRBV6-6,TRBJ2-3,-
CATSSRTGSGYTF,TGTGCCACCAGCAGCAGGACAGGGTCTGGCTACACCTTC,TRBD1,TRBV15,TRBJ1-2,-
CASSIDAGNNQPQHF,TGTGCCAGTAGTATAGATGCGGGGAACAATCAGCCCCAGCATTTT,-,TRBV19,TRBJ1-5,few
CASSVLQGSGNTIYF,TGTGCCAGTAGCGTACTACAGGGATCTGGAAACACCATATATTTT,-,TRBV19,TRBJ1-3,-
CSVPGTANEKLFF,TGCAGCGTACCCGGGACAGCGAATGAAAAACTGTTTTTT,TRBD1,TRBV29-1,TRBJ1-4,-
CASSHTGGTGELFF,TGTGCCAGCAGCCACACAGGGGGGACCGGGGAGCTGTTTTTT,TRBD1,TRBV14,TRBJ2-2,once
CASSFWNGRGEQFF,TGTGCCAGCAGCTTTTGGAACGGGAGGGGTGAGCAGTTCTTC,TRBD2,TRBV5-6,TRBJ2-1,once
CAISENASPAGELFF,TGTGCCATCAGTGAGAACGCTAGTCCGGCCGGGGAGCTGTTTTTT,-,TRBV10-3,TRBJ2-2,once
CASTLTGGRTEAFF,TGTGCCAGTACCCTGACAGGGGGGCGCACTGAAGCTTTCTTT,TRBD1,TRBV19,TRBJ1-1,once
CASSRRGRDQPQHF,TGTGCCAGCAGCCGCCGGGGTCGGGATCAGCCCCAGCATTTT,-,TRBV7-2,TRBJ1-5,-
CASTLWGGKGNTGELFF,TGTGCCAGCACCCTCTGGGGGGGAAAGGGTAACACCGGGGAGCTGTTTTTT,TRBD2,TRBV28,TRBJ2-2,-
CASSLDQGLGQFF,TGTGCCAGCAGCCTAGATCAGGGCCTTGGGCAGTTCTTC,-,TRBV7-8,TRBJ2-1,-
CASSSADRVSTRPYNEQFF,TGTGCCAGCAGCTCAGCGGACAGGGTTTCGACGAGGCCCTACAATGAGCAGTTCTTC,TRBD1,TRBV7-2,TRBJ2-1,-
CASSGLATPNGNTEAFF,TGTGCCAGCAGTGGGCTGGCCACCCCGAACGGTAACACTGAAGCTTTCTTT,-,TRBV27,TRBJ1-1,-
CASSPGLAGPYNEQFF,TGCGCCAGCAGTCCTGGACTAGCGGGGCCCTACAATGAGCAGTTCTTC,TRBD2,TRBV5-1,TRBJ2-1,-
CASSWTLRNTIYF,TGTGCCAGCAGCTGGACACTGAGAAACACCATATATTTT,-,TRBV7-9,TRBJ1-3,-
CASSLDFRQGSGNTIYF,TGTGCCAGCAGCTTGGATTTTCGGCAGGGCTCTGGAAACACCATATATTTT,-,TRBV5-5,TRBJ1-3,-
CATRSIRGPGTDTQYF,TGTGCCACCAGGTCCATCAGAGGGCCGGGCACAGATACGCAGTATTTT,-,TRBV15,TRBJ2-3,-
CASSFPGDTEAFF,TGTGCCAGCAGTTTTCCGGGTGACACTGAAGCTTTCTTT,-,TRBV27,TRBJ1-1,few
CASSLGLAGGPDTQYF,TGTGCCAGCAGCTTAGGGCTAGCGGGGGGCCCCGATACGCAGTATTTT,TRBD2,TRBV7-3,TRBJ2-3,-
CASSYGTGVYGYTF,TGTGCCAGCAGTTACGGGACAGGGGTCTATGGCTACACCTTC,TRBD1,TRBV6-5,TRBJ1-2,-
CASTRGVLRDRGPSEAFF,TGTGCCAGCACCAGGGGGGTCCTCCGGGACAGGGGGCCTAGTGAAGCTTTCTTT,TRBD1,TRBV5-5,TRBJ1-1,-
CASSLGGGGLNEQFF,TGTGCCAGCAGCTTAGGGGGCGGGGGACTCAATGAGCAGTTCTTC,TRBD2,TRBV7-2,TRBJ2-1,-
CASSPGQGSEQYF,TGTGCCAGCAGCCCGGGACAGGGGTCGGAGCAGTACTTC,TRBD1,TRBV14,TRBJ2-7,once
CASSLLARSEQFF,TGCGCCAGCAGCTTACTAGCGCGCTCTGAGCAGTTCTTC,TRBD2,TRBV5-1,TRBJ2-1,-
CASSYGTGSNEQYF,TGTGCCAGCAGTTACGGGACAGGGTCTAACGAGCAGTACTTC,TRBD1,TRBV27,TRBJ2-7,-
CASSPMVGTGSYEQYF,TGTGCCAGCAGCCCGATGGTCGGGACAGGGTCCTACGAGCAGTACTTC,TRBD1,TRBV7-9,TRBJ2-7,-